This T cell receptor beta chain comes out of a study of T cells in Graves' hyperthyroidism and ophthalmopathy. Study-wide points: Ophthalmopathy was told apart from stable hyperthyroidism by a 13 V-J model.

RNA transcripts yielded amplified TCR beta CDR3 regions. With the HTBI primer set, the TCR CDR3 went through a first round of RT-PCR. One entry per CDR3 protein results from TCRdb running MiXCR on the multiplex PCR reads. The sample records 300,000 to 400,000 distinct CDR3 sequences, 18% being singletons. Each diagnosis drew on symptoms, thyroxine, TRAb, thyroid ultrasound and orbital computed tomography findings. The authors took PBMCs from roughly 10 ml fresh peripheral blood. Germline V gene sequence: CDR1 MDHEN, CDR2 SYDVKM. The length of the CDR3 is 13 residues. V lost 2 bases to trimming and J lost 7 bases, with 11 bases between them. A word on this clonotype: The target antigen is unknown.

The TCR comes from a woman aged 50 to 65 with Graves' hyperthyroidism. The sequenced material came from blood. The chain employs TRBV28 and TRBJ2-5, with a tentative D call TRBD2 (5 bases). The CDR3 DNA follows: TGTGCCAGCAGTTTAGGAGGAACCGGGACCCAGTACTTC. Its protein product is CASSLGGTGTQYF.